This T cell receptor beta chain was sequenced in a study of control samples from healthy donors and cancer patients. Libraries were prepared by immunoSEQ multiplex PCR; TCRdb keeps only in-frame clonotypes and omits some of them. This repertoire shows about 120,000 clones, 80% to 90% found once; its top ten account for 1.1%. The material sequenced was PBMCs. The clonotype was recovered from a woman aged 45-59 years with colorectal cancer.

The CDR3: CASSQDRTSNQPQHF. CDR3 nucleotides: TGTGCCAGCAGCCAAGACAGGACCAGCAATCAGCCCCAGCATTTT. This rearrangement joins TRBV4-2 to TRBJ1-5; D not resolved. Trimming shortened V by 0 bases and J by 1 base, and 7 bases separated the two germline ends. The CDR3 sequence is 15 residues long. Germline-derived CDR1 and CDR2 are LGHNA and YNFKEQ.